These 14 T cell receptor beta chains were sequenced from one sample in a study of kidney transplant recipient with SARS-CoV-2 infection. TCRdb analysed the reads with MiXCR anew, one entry per CDR3 protein. The table shows 200,000 to 300,000 distinct CDR3 sequences, with around 30% occurring only once. The sequences come from a blood sample, collected at baseline and around day 110 from a kidney transplant recipient. The receptors were sampled from a male patient aged 25 to 39 who had COVID-19 and was a kidney transplant recipient. Some T cells may arise from the graft donor.

As regards this clonotype: A clone one base away is much larger, so this may be a read error. The chain carries TRBV6-5 and TRBJ1-5; 9 nucleotides agree with TRBD1. The V gene end was trimmed by 6 bases and the J gene end by 1 base; junction bases not matched to a gene: 4. The germline V gene encodes CDR1 MNHEY and CDR2 SVGAGI. The length of the CDR3 is 15 residues. The CDR3 is CASRPGTGSNQPQHF. Here the CDR3 DNA reads TGTGCCAGCAGACCTGGGACAGGGAGCAATCAGCCCCAGCATTTT.

Only a few counts were recorded for this clonotype. The rearrangement links TRBV20-1 to TRBJ2-3; TRBD2 matches 7 bases. Germline CDR1 DFQATT, CDR2 SNEGSKA (reference sequence). V was clipped by 6 bases and J by 0 bases; unmatched bases: 6. The CDR3 sequence is 14 residues long. CDR3 sequence reads: CSARDYQSTDTQYF. CDR3 coding DNA: TGCAGTGCCCGGGACTATCAGAGCACAGATACGCAGTATTTT.

This clonotype was seen many times. The chain joins TRBV5-4 to TRBJ1-2; the D is unclear. The germline CDR1 and CDR2 sequences are SGHNT and YYREEE (reference sequence). Deletions cut 7 bases from V and 4 bases from J, with 23 bases between. This CDR3 contains 16 residues. CDR3 region: CASSNFVPGKTYGYTF. As DNA, the CDR3 is TGTGCCAGCTCAAATTTCGTACCAGGAAAGACCTATGGCTACACCTTC.

About this clonotype: The CDR3 carries no conserved terminal phenylalanine or tryptophan, so it likely arises from a read error. The J gene is TRBJ1-1, the V gene TRBV6-6; D gene uncertain. Trimming pared 8 bases from V and 0 bases from J, leaving 13 bases between. The CDR3 consists of 14 residues. Looked up from germline, CDR1 is MNHNY and CDR2 is SVGAGI (reference sequence). The CDR3 protein is CASGPTRVNTEAFL. The CDR3 DNA is TGTGCCAGCGGTCCGACGCGGGTGAACACTGAAGCTTTCCTT.

This clonotype was observed many times. The V gene is TRBV5-1, the J gene TRBJ1-1; D call uncertain. The germline V gene has CDR1 SGHRS and CDR2 YFSETQ. The CDR3 is 13 residues long. V dropped 4 bases and J dropped 0 bases, with 7 bases sitting between them. The CDR3 protein is CASSTSLNTEAFF. CDR3 DNA sequence: TGCGCCAGCAGCACAAGCTTGAACACTGAAGCTTTCTTT.

The table lists this clonotype with a few counts. Written as DNA, the CDR3 is TGTGCCAGCCGTACGGCCAATAGTCGAAAGACCTATGGCTACACCTTC. Encoded protein: CASRTANSRKTYGYTF. V is TRBV5-6 and J is TRBJ1-2; no clear D. Germline V CDR1 and CDR2: SGHDT, YYEEEE. V was pared by 7 bases and J by 4 bases, with 23 bases between. The CDR3 is made up of 16 amino acids.

With respect to this clonotype: A much more abundant neighbour one base away suggests this may be a read error. This chain joins TRBV18 and TRBJ2-4; TRBD1 agrees at 9 bases. The DNA end is more similar to TRBJ2-7, so the J call may be wrong. The germline CDR1 and CDR2 sequences are KGHSH and LQKENI. The CDR3 has 16 residues. The chain's CDR3 is CASSPVGQGSPYEQYF. CDR3 DNA: TGTGCCAGCTCACCGGTCGGACAGGGGAGTCCCTACGAGCAGTACTTC.

In regard to this clonotype: A much bigger clone sits one base away, suggesting this may be a read error. The chain employs TRBV19 and TRBJ2-7; D gene unclear. This CDR3 has 14 residues. From germline, CDR1 is LNHDA and CDR2 SQIVND (reference sequence). CDR3 DNA: TGTGCCAGTAGTATTCGCGCTGCACCCTACGAGCAGCACTTC. It specifies CASSIRAAPYEQHF.

This clonotype was recorded many times. This chain joins TRBV6-5 and TRBJ1-2, with D possibly being TRBD1 (5 bases). Trimming shortened V by 4 bases and J by 4 bases, and 22 bases separated the two germline ends. Germline V gene sequence: CDR1 MNHEY, CDR2 SVGAGI. This CDR3 spans 17 amino acids. CDR3 amino acids: CASSFSQECRKTYGYTF. In DNA, the CDR3 is TGTGCCAGCAGTTTTTCACAGGAATGTAGAAAGACCTATGGCTACACCTTC.

The rearrangement links TRBV11-3 to TRBJ2-3, with 11 bases aligning to TRBD2. Germline V gives CDR1 SGHNT, CDR2 YENEEA. After removal of 5 bases from V and 0 bases from J, the junction contained 7 bases not matched to a gene. CDR3 length equals 17 residues. CDR3 region: CASSKGTSGGSTDTQYF. The CDR3 DNA follows: TGTGCCAGCAGCAAAGGGACTAGCGGAGGGAGCACAGATACGCAGTATTTT.

In its sample, this clonotype was seen many times. The chain uses TRBV19 and TRBJ1-1; 8 bases agree with TRBD1. The CDR3 extends over 14 amino acids. Germline CDR1 is LNHDA and CDR2 is SQIVND (reference sequence). V lost 5 bases and J lost 4; bases outside the gene matches: 6. CDR3 sequence (DNA): TGTGCCAGTAGTGCTGACAGGGGCGGCACTGAAGCTTTCTTT. Protein: CASSADRGGTEAFF.

This clonotype has a count of ten or more. The rearrangement joins TRBV5-4 to TRBJ1-2; no definite D call. This CDR3 contains 16 residues. Deletions cut 7 bases from V and 4 bases from J, with 23 bases between. CDR1 is SGHNT and CDR2 is YYREEE in the germline V gene (reference sequence). CDR3 sequence (DNA): TGTGCCAGCCCGGCAGACGTACCAGGAAAGACCTATGGCTACACCTTC. This gives the protein CASPADVPGKTYGYTF.

This clonotype was seen at least ten times. The chain uses TRBV7-2 and TRBJ2-5; D is unresolved. Germline values: CDR1 SGHTA, CDR2 FQGNSA. V lost 4 bases, J lost 1 base, and 10 bases lay in between. The CDR3 has 14 residues. In DNA form, the CDR3 reads TGTGCCAGCAGCTACAGCAGAACCCAAGAGACCCAGTACTTC. It yields the protein CASSYSRTQETQYF.

Comment on this clonotype: Just one base apart from a much larger clone, this may be a read error. The rearrangement joins TRBV6-4 to TRBJ2-7; TRBD1 aligns across 9 bases. The germline gives CDR1 MRHNA, CDR2 SNTAGT. The length of the CDR3 is 14 residues. CDR3 residues: CASSDRTGEGEQCF. The CDR3 nucleotides are TGTGCCAGCAGTGATCGGACAGGGGAGGGGGAGCAGTGCTTC.